The 31 T cell receptor beta chains in this list originate from one sample, sequenced in a study of OX40 agonist ivuxolimab in advanced cancers. Libraries were constructed by the immunoSEQ multiplex PCR assay. In its TCRdb copy, this immuneACCESS table keeps in-frame sequences only and misses some clones. Where compared with another copy, unresolved V genes explain less than half of these, and the others have no known cause. This sample holds about 56,000 clones; 80% to 95% were observed only once. The ten largest clones take up 20% to 25% of the sample. Sequencing used CD4+ or CD8+ T cells sorted from blood, obtained in a trial of the OX40 agonist ivuxolimab. The receptor source for this set is an adult with an advanced solid tumor such as melanoma, head and neck, liver or kidney cancer.

The chain couples TRBV19 to TRBJ2-5; the match to TRBD1 covers 7 bases. The germline CDR1 and CDR2 sequences are LNHDA and SQIVND (reference sequence). The CDR3 runs to 16 residues. V shed 5 bases, J shed 0 bases, and the junction held 9 bases outside the gene matches. CDR3 bases: TGTGCCAGTAGTTCCCCGACAGGGACCTACCAAGAGACCCAGTACTTC. Encoded protein: CASSSPTGTYQETQYF.

The chain is built from TRBV4-1 and TRBJ2-1; 7 positions agree with TRBD2. The CDR3 has 15 amino acids. Per germline, CDR1 MGHRA and CDR2 YSYEKL. The V and J ends lost 3 bases and 7 bases, in that order; junction bases with no gene match: 9. In nucleotides, the CDR3 is TGCGCCAGCAGCCATGAGGGGAGGGAGTGGAATGAGCAGTTCTTC. It encodes CASSHEGREWNEQFF.

The chain carries TRBV2 and TRBJ2-7, with D perhaps matching TRBD2 (7 bases). Germline CDR1 SNHLY, CDR2 FYNNEI. CDR3 size: 14 residues. Between the trimmed V and J ends, which lost 8 bases and 2 bases, there was a span of 16 bases. CDR3 sequence reads: CASHGGGGTYEQYF. The CDR3 DNA reads TGTGCCAGCCACGGGGGAGGGGGGACCTACGAGCAGTACTTC.

CDR3 sequence reads: CASRTGSEAFF. DNA for the CDR3: TGTGCCAGCAGGACAGGGAGTGAAGCTTTCTTT. This sequence joins TRBV27 and TRBJ1-1; 7 bases agree with TRBD1. The V gene end was trimmed by 6 bases and the J gene end by 7 bases; junction bases not matched to a gene: 2. CDR1 is MNHEY, CDR2 SMNVEV, per germline (reference sequence). This CDR3 spans 11 amino acids.

The rearrangement links TRBV2 to TRBJ2-7; D ambiguous. The V gene's germline CDR1 is SNHLY and CDR2 FYNNEI. V shed 4 bases and J shed 0 bases, with 7 bases lying between them. The CDR3 has 13 residues. The CDR3 DNA reads as TGTGCCAGCAGTGGGTGGAGCTCCTACGAGCAGTACTTC. As protein: CASSGWSSYEQYF.

This chain connects TRBV5-1 to TRBJ1-5, with D perhaps matching TRBD1 (5 bases). CDR1 is SGHRS, CDR2 YFSETQ, per germline. CDR3 length: 20 residues. The V and J ends lost 4 bases and 0 bases respectively, with 26 bases between them. In DNA form, the CDR3 reads TGCGCCAGCAGCGACCGGGACGGGGATATATTGGGATATAGCAATCAGCCCCAGCATTTT. Translation gives CASSDRDGDILGYSNQPQHF.

The chain links TRBV6-5 to TRBJ2-7; D remains unclear. The CDR3 loop spans 12 amino acids. Trimming pared 5 bases from V and 6 bases from J, leaving 11 bases between. Germline lookup yields CDR1 MNHEY and CDR2 SVGAGI. Written as DNA, the CDR3 is TGTGCCAGCAGTACAGAGGACGGCGAGCAGTACTTC. Translated: CASSTEDGEQYF.

V gene TRBV19 combines with J gene TRBJ2-3, with D hard to call. V dropped 3 bases and J dropped 6 bases, with 10 bases sitting between them. Germline loops: CDR1 LNHDA, CDR2 SQIVND (reference sequence). The CDR3 has 13 residues. CDR3 in DNA: TGTGCCAGTAGTATGATCGCCGATGATACGCAGTATTTT. As protein: CASSMIADDTQYF.

CDR3: CASSLNPGELFF. The CDR3 bases are TGTGCCAGCAGCTTAAATCCGGGGGAGCTGTTTTTT. V gene TRBV7-3 combines with J gene TRBJ2-2; D call uncertain. The CDR3 has 12 amino acids. Trimming took off 1 base at V and 8 bases at J, with 5 bases between the two ends. Germline values: CDR1 SGHTA, CDR2 FQGTGA.

This chain links TRBV19 with TRBJ2-5, with TRBD2 matching over 8 bases. After removal of 4 bases from V and 3 bases from J, the junction contained 13 bases not matched to a gene. CDR3 length: 17 amino acids. Germline-derived CDR1 and CDR2 are LNHDA and SQIVND (reference sequence). DNA for the CDR3: TGTGCCAGTAGTACCTTTGTGGGACTAGTCCACGAAGAGACCCAGTACTTC. As protein: CASSTFVGLVHEETQYF.

The CDR3 region is CASNPLAEVWETQYF. CDR3 sequence (DNA): TGTGCCAGCAACCCCCTAGCGGAGGTATGGGAGACCCAGTACTTC. The chain employs TRBV7-2 and TRBJ2-5; 7 nucleotides align to TRBD2. In germline, CDR1 is SGHTA, CDR2 FQGNSA. The CDR3 runs to 15 residues. The ends lost 7 bases at V and 5 bases at J; junction bases unmatched: 13.

The V gene is TRBV14, the J gene TRBJ2-3; D not resolved. CDR1 SGHDN and CDR2 FVKESK come from the germline V gene. V was shortened by 2 bases and J by 3 bases, with 3 bases between the two germline ends. The CDR3 has 12 residues. CDR3 residues: CASSQMTDTQYF. The CDR3 DNA reads TGTGCCAGCAGCCAAATGACAGATACGCAGTATTTT.

The chain links TRBV7-2 to TRBJ2-3; 10 nucleotides align to TRBD2. CDR3 length: 15 residues. V lost 2 bases, J lost 10 bases, and 9 bases stayed unmatched. Germline lookup yields CDR1 SGHTA and CDR2 FQGNSA. CDR3 sequence reads: CASSLYQREGWAQYF. The CDR3 nucleotides are TGTGCCAGCAGCTTATACCAGCGGGAGGGATGGGCGCAGTATTTT.

This clone showed up just once. This chain joins TRBV19 and TRBJ1-2; D remains ambiguous. This CDR3 comprises 14 residues. Per germline, CDR1 LNHDA and CDR2 SQIVND (reference sequence). With 1 base removed from V and 3 bases from J, the gap between germline ends came to 9 bases. CDR3 residues: CASSIVGTDYGYTF. In DNA form, the CDR3 reads TGTGCCAGTAGTATAGTGGGCACGGACTATGGCTACACCTTC.

The chain recombines TRBV27 with TRBJ2-1; either TRBD1 or TRBD2 may fit D (5 bases each). Trimming removed 6 bases at V and 5 bases at J, with 14 bases between. This CDR3 spans 14 amino acids. CDR1 is MNHEY, CDR2 SMNVEV, per germline (reference sequence). Here the CDR3 DNA reads TGTGCCAGCAGCCCCGGGACCGGACACAATGAGCAGTTCTTC. The encoded protein is CASSPGTGHNEQFF.

This rearrangement joins TRBV7-9 to TRBJ2-5; 7 bases are shared with TRBD2. The CDR3 has 18 residues. CDR1 is SEHNR and CDR2 is FQNEAQ in the germline V gene (reference sequence). J gave up 3 bases and V 1 base, and 14 bases lay outside the gene matches. The CDR3 region is CASSLDGAGAGWKETQYF. CDR3 DNA sequence: TGTGCCAGCAGCTTAGACGGGGCGGGAGCAGGATGGAAAGAGACCCAGTACTTC.

This clone was detected once. The rearrangement links TRBV7-9 to TRBJ2-7; TRBD1 matches at 9 bases. V dropped 5 bases and J dropped 7; count of bases not matched to a gene: 6. The germline CDR1 and CDR2 sequences are SEHNR and FQNEAQ (reference sequence). The CDR3 is 13 amino acids. As DNA, the CDR3 is TGTGCCAGCAGCGGGGACAGGGTGGGTGAGCAGTACTTC. Its translation is CASSGDRVGEQYF. Full variable domain (missing parts from reference TRBV7-9 and TRBJ2-7): DTGVSQNPRHKITKRGQNVTFRCDPISEHNRLYWYRQTLGQGPEFLTYFQNEAQLEKSRLLSDRFSAERPKGSFSTLEIQRTEQGDSAMYLCASSGDRVGEQYFGPGTRLTVT.

The gene calls are TRBV6-5 and TRBJ2-1; 8 nucleotides match TRBD1. The CDR3 has 14 residues. V gave up 6 bases and J gave up 7 bases; unmatched junction bases: 8. Germline V lookup: CDR1 MNHEY, CDR2 SVGAGI. The DNA for the CDR3 is TGTGCCAGCAGCTGGAGACAGGGGTTGAATGAGCAGTTCTTC. It specifies CASSWRQGLNEQFF.

This chain links TRBV9 with TRBJ1-4, with D possibly TRBD1 on 5 matching bases. V dropped 0 bases and J dropped 5 bases, with 14 bases sitting between them. This CDR3 has 16 amino acids. Germline loops: CDR1 SGDLS, CDR2 YYNGEE. The CDR3: CASSVGNQGTNEKLFF. The CDR3 coding sequence is TGTGCCAGCAGCGTAGGGAATCAGGGTACCAATGAAAAACTGTTTTTT.

This clone has only a few counts. V usage is TRBV21-1 and J usage is TRBJ2-2; the listed D gene, TRBD2, was not tested against the DNA. TRBV21-1 is a documented pseudogene. The CDR3 is 16 residues long. CDR3 residues: CATRYLRVPNTGELFF. The CDR3, as DNA: TGTGCCACCAGATATTTGCGGGTACCGAACACCGGGGAGCTGTTTTTT.

The chain is built from TRBV9 and TRBJ1-1; D is undetermined. V gave up 0 bases and J gave up 4 bases, with 7 bases separating them. The CDR3 runs 13 residues. The V gene's germline CDR1 is SGDLS and CDR2 YYNGEE. CDR3 nucleotides: TGTGCCAGCAGCGTAGTATCGGGCACTGAAGCTTTCTTT. Protein sequence: CASSVVSGTEAFF.

The V call is TRBV21-1, the J call TRBJ2-3; the listed D gene, TRBD1, was not tested against the DNA. TRBV21-1 corresponds to a pseudogene. This CDR3 has 18 amino acids. As DNA, the CDR3 is TGTGCCAGCAGCAAAGGTTTAGGGAACAGGCCAAGCACAGATACGCAGTATTTT. Encoded protein: CASSKGLGNRPSTDTQYF.

The chain couples TRBV7-2 to TRBJ2-7; TRBD1 matches 8 bases. The germline CDR1 and CDR2 sequences are SGHTA and FQGNSA. The CDR3 has 14 amino acids. V lost 1 base, J lost 5 bases, and 4 bases stayed unmatched. As DNA, the CDR3 is TGTGCCAGCAGCTTAGTGGCAGGGGGCGACGAGCAGTACTTC. This codes for CASSLVAGGDEQYF.

By sample fraction, this clone is medium-sized. This chain connects TRBV19 to TRBJ1-2; tentatively, D is TRBD1 (6 bases). The CDR3 sequence is 15 residues long. Deletions cut 5 bases from V and 6 bases from J, with 19 bases between. Germline V CDR1 and CDR2: LNHDA, SQIVND (reference sequence). The CDR3 region is CASSSPARQDHGYTF. CDR3 DNA: TGTGCCAGTAGTTCCCCCGCCAGACAGGACCATGGCTACACCTTC.

This clone was counted a few times. V and J are TRBV20-1 and TRBJ1-2, with D uncertain. V dropped 7 bases and J dropped 3 bases, with 6 bases sitting between them. CDR1 is DFQATT, CDR2 SNEGSKA, per germline (reference sequence). The CDR3 extends over 10 amino acids. The CDR3 is CSGTDYGYTF. In DNA, the CDR3 is TGCAGTGGGACGGACTATGGCTACACCTTC.

This chain links TRBV27 with TRBJ2-7; maybe TRBD1 (6 bases). V lost 6 bases, J lost 5 bases, and 11 bases lay in between. CDR1 and CDR2 from the germline V gene are MNHEY and SMNVEV (reference sequence). CDR3 size: 12 residues. CDR3 sequence (DNA): TGTGCCAGCAGGGACCCAGGGGACGAGCAGTACTTC. Residues: CASRDPGDEQYF.

The CDR3 spells CASSKPGVVGYTF. CDR3 bases: TGTGCCAGCAGCAAACCAGGGGTCGTAGGCTACACCTTC. V usage is TRBV28 and J usage is TRBJ1-2; D is possibly TRBD1 (6 bases). The CDR3 is 13 amino acids. Trimming removed 6 bases from V and 8 bases from J, with 16 bases in between. Per the germline V gene, CDR1 is MDHEN and CDR2 is SYDVKM.

The chain employs TRBV10-3 and TRBJ2-2; D possibly matches TRBD1 or TRBD2 (5 bases each). The CDR3 has 15 residues. Germline assignment: CDR1 ENHRY and CDR2 SYGVKD. Trimming stripped 0 bases from V and 5 bases from J, with 10 bases between. CDR3 residues: CAISESSGGTGELFF. In DNA, the CDR3 is TGTGCCATCAGTGAGTCGAGTGGGGGAACCGGGGAGCTGTTTTTT.

The chain carries TRBV28 and TRBJ2-7; no clear D gene. CDR3 length equals 14 residues. CDR1 and CDR2 from the germline V gene are MDHEN and SYDVKM. Trimming shortened V by 4 bases and J by 3 bases, and 13 bases separated the two germline ends. The CDR3 sequence: CASSSPAGLYEQYF. The CDR3 DNA sequence: TGTGCCAGCAGTTCTCCCGCCGGGCTCTACGAGCAGTACTTC.

The chain joins TRBV19 to TRBJ2-1; 10 nucleotides line up with TRBD2. From germline, CDR1 is LNHDA and CDR2 SQIVND (reference sequence). CDR3 length: 16 residues. J was trimmed by 3 bases and V by 5 bases; bases with no gene match: 7. The CDR3 bases are TGTGCCAGTAGTGTATTAGCGGGAGGAGGCTACAATGAGCAGTTCTTC. Its translation: CASSVLAGGGYNEQFF.

The gene calls are TRBV13 and TRBJ2-2; D call uncertain. The CDR3 consists of 13 residues. The germline gives CDR1 PRHDT, CDR2 FYEKMQ (reference sequence). V shed 5 bases and J shed 5 bases, with 9 bases lying between them. The CDR3 coding sequence is TGTGCCAGCAGCATTGAGGATACCGGGGAGCTGTTTTTT. Translating gives CASSIEDTGELFF.